The sequence of this TCR beta chain was determined in a study of T cells after posttransplantation cyclophosphamide. Study findings and constraints: Donor-recipient repertoire similarity was low at 1-2 months, rising over year one. Skin or GI-infiltrating T cells shared few TRB sequences with blood. Recipient CMV seropositivity and CMV reactivation strongly tracked TRB clonality.

The germline gives CDR1 MNHNS, CDR2 SASEGT. With 2 bases removed from V and 3 bases from J, the gap between germline ends came to 16 bases. This CDR3 comprises 16 residues. This clone was picked up many times. The antigen is undetermined. TCRdb's copy holds only in-frame clones and misses some; the assay was immunoSEQ multiplex PCR. The sample lists over 30,000 clones, none appearing once, the ten largest making up 3.5% to 5.5%. The sequenced material came from PBMCs. The sequence was obtained from a woman in her forties or fifties in good health and a related stem cell transplant donor. This chain connects TRBV6-1 to TRBJ1-2; D might be TRBD1 (6 bases). This CDR3 is CASSEHRGGTDYGYTF. As DNA, the CDR3 is TGTGCCAGCAGTGAACATAGGGGGGGTACCGACTATGGCTACACCTTC.